One sample yielded the 12 T cell receptor beta chains listed below, sequenced in a study of cytomegalovirus exposure and HLA in healthy donors. PCR involved 60 Vbeta and 13 Jbeta primers. Here immunoSEQ multiplex PCR was the method, and the copy in TCRdb shows in-frame clones only, minus some. Here the sample spans about 190,000 clones, roughly 81% being singletons. Sequencing was carried out using PBMCs. The receptor source for this set is a woman aged 25 to 39 in good health and CMV-seropositive.

The chain couples TRBV27 to TRBJ1-4; unclear D gene. Germline V gene data show CDR1 as MNHEY and CDR2 as SMNVEV (reference sequence). The CDR3 spans 13 residues. Between the trimmed V and J ends, which lost 8 bases and 8 bases, there was a span of 15 bases. DNA for the CDR3: TGTGCCAGCTCACTGGGAGTCCCCGAAAAACTGTTTTTT. It codes for CASSLGVPEKLFF.

The V gene is TRBV10-2, the J gene TRBJ2-3; 9 bases agree with TRBD2. V shed 11 bases, J shed 3 bases, and the junction held 6 bases outside the gene matches. The germline V gene encodes CDR1 WSHSY and CDR2 SAAADI. This CDR3 is 13 amino acids long. The CDR3 coding sequence is TGCGCCGGGTCGACTAGCGGTACAGATACGCAGTATTTT. This sequence encodes CAGSTSGTDTQYF.

The chain combines TRBV18 with TRBJ1-1; maybe TRBD1 (6 bases). The CDR3 consists of 12 residues. Germline CDR1 and CDR2: KGHSH and LQKENI. Trimming took 3 bases from V and 8 from J, leaving 10 bases between them. CDR3 loop: CASSPGTREAFF. CDR3 nucleotides: TGTGCCAGCTCACCTGGGACACGGGAAGCTTTCTTT.

The chain links TRBV4-2 to TRBJ1-3; 10 positions match TRBD1. Per the germline V gene, CDR1 is LGHNA and CDR2 is YNFKEQ. After removal of 5 bases from V and 3 bases from J, the junction contained 4 bases not matched to a gene. This CDR3 comprises 15 residues. The CDR3 DNA is TGTGCCAGCAGCGCGACAGGGGGCATTGGAAACACCATATATTTT. Translated: CASSATGGIGNTIYF.

V usage is TRBV11-2 and J usage is TRBJ2-7; the D gene is possibly TRBD2 (5 bases). V was cut by 5 bases and J by 7 bases, with 18 bases left in between. CDR1 and CDR2 from the germline V gene are SGHAT and FQNNGV. The CDR3 contains 14 residues. Here the CDR3 DNA reads TGTGCCAGCAGCCTGGGTTTTGGAGGCTTGGAGCAGTACTTC. Its protein is CASSLGFGGLEQYF.

A remark on this clone: The sample holds other DNA sequences that translate to the same CDR3. The gene calls are TRBV29-1 and TRBJ2-7, with TRBD2 identical over 9 bases. Germline CDR1 reads SQVTM; CDR2 reads ANQGSEA. Trimming took 4 bases from V and 2 from J; bases not matched to a gene: 0. This CDR3 spans 12 amino acids. CDR3 loop: CSVGLAAYEQYF. The CDR3 bases are TGCAGCGTTGGACTAGCGGCCTACGAGCAGTACTTC.

This chain joins TRBV4-1 and TRBJ2-1, with D possibly being TRBD2 (6 bases). V was clipped by 1 base and J by 2 bases, with 9 bases between them. CDR1 is MGHRA, CDR2 YSYEKL, per germline. This CDR3 has 15 residues. As DNA, the CDR3 is TGCGCCAGCAGCCAAGCGGACTACCCCTACAATGAGCAGTTCTTC. It is translated as CASSQADYPYNEQFF.

This chain connects TRBV7-6 to TRBJ2-3, with 11 bases that match TRBD2. V trimming: 2 bases; J trimming: 3 bases; junction bases outside the gene matches: 7. Germline lookup yields CDR1 SGHVS and CDR2 FNYEAQ. CDR3 length: 17 amino acids. The CDR3, as DNA: TGTGCCAGCAGCTTAATTAGCGGGAGGGCGGGTACAGATACGCAGTATTTT. This sequence encodes CASSLISGRAGTDTQYF.

This chain links TRBV28 with TRBJ2-1; 9 nucleotides align to TRBD1. The ends lost 6 bases at V and 1 base at J; junction bases unmatched: 4. The V gene's germline CDR1 is MDHEN and CDR2 SYDVKM. CDR3 length: 15 amino acids. CDR3 in DNA: TGTGCCAGCAGGACAGGGGGGAGTTCCTACAATGAGCAGTTCTTC. This sequence encodes CASRTGGSSYNEQFF. The full variable domain, in which reference TRBV28 and TRBJ2-1 provide the parts outside the CDR3, is DVKVTQSSRYLVKRTGEKVFLECVQDMDHENMFWYRQDPGLGLRLIYFSYDVKMKEKGDIPEGYSVSREKKERFSLILESASTNQTSMYLCASRTGGSSYNEQFFGPGTRLTVL.

This chain links TRBV4-2 with TRBJ2-1; perhaps TRBD2 as D (5 bases). The CDR3 has 13 residues. Germline V gene lookup returns CDR1 LGHNA and CDR2 YNFKEQ. The ends were cut back, 1 base at V and 7 bases at J, with 8 bases in the middle. As DNA, the CDR3 is TGTGCCAGCAGCCAAGGGCGCGGGAATGAGCAGTTCTTC. Translating gives CASSQGRGNEQFF.

V gene TRBV6-4 combines with J gene TRBJ2-5, with 12 bases matching TRBD2. The CDR3 contains 18 residues. From germline, CDR1 is MRHNA and CDR2 SNTAGT. V trimming: 7 bases; J trimming: 4 bases; junction bases outside the gene matches: 16. This CDR3 reads CASTFSGIPGLAGETQYF. The CDR3 DNA is TGTGCCAGCACCTTCTCGGGAATTCCGGGACTAGCGGGAGAGACCCAGTACTTC.

The genes are TRBV7-9 and TRBJ2-3; weak D call: TRBD2 (5 bases). The V and J ends lost 6 bases and 1 base respectively, with 11 bases between them. The germline gives CDR1 SEHNR, CDR2 FQNEAQ (reference sequence). The CDR3 sequence is 14 residues long. The CDR3 bases are TGTGCCAGCAGGCCTCGAGGGCGCACAGATACGCAGTATTTT. It translates to CASRPRGRTDTQYF.